A selection of T cell receptor beta chains follows, all from one sample in a study of CD8+ T cells in alopecia areata. Libraries were prepared by immunoSEQ multiplex PCR; TCRdb keeps only in-frame clonotypes and omits some of them. This table holds some 210,000 clones, 57% found once. This sample comprised CD4+ T cells sorted from blood, obtained at week 0. The source is a human donor with alopecia areata. The conserved cysteine and the conserved F or W are not part of the CDR3 here.

>TRBJ1-1|12|TRBV4-1
ASSQTGVNTEAF
>TRBJ1-4|9|TRBV30
AWSGNRELF
>TRBJ2-2|13|TRBV29-1
SVEARGRGTGELF
>TRBJ2-5|13|TRBV15
ATSRDRGVGETQY
>TRBJ2-7|13|TRBV6-6
ASSSAGGGTYEQY
>TRBJ1-4|13|TRBV9
ASSASSTSNEKLF
>TRBJ1-1|11|TRBV10-3
AISGPMNTEAF
>TRBJ1-5|13|TRBV5-4
ASSTAGDSNQPQH
>TRBJ2-2|13|TRBV15
ATSPRLASAGELF
>TRBJ1-3|10|TRBV30
AWKENGSTIY
>TRBJ1-1|9|TRBV30
ACNRDTEAF
>TRBJ1-5|11|TRBV29-1
SVLSGTNQPQH
>TRBJ2-3|8|TRBV2
ASSEHPPC
>TRBJ1-2|12|TRBV5-6
ASSLWLSRDGYT
>TRBJ2-3|14|TRBV11-2
ASSYSGAGGTDTQY
>TRBJ1-2|13|TRBV27
ASRPRQDPFYGYT
>TRBJ2-6|14|TRBV18
ASPGQGLSGANVLT
>TRBJ2-1|10|TRBV4-1
ASSRVMAEQF
>TRBJ2-7|12|TRBV9
ASSVGVEGYEQY
>TRBJ2-2|13|TRBV7-9
ASSQDGGGTGELF